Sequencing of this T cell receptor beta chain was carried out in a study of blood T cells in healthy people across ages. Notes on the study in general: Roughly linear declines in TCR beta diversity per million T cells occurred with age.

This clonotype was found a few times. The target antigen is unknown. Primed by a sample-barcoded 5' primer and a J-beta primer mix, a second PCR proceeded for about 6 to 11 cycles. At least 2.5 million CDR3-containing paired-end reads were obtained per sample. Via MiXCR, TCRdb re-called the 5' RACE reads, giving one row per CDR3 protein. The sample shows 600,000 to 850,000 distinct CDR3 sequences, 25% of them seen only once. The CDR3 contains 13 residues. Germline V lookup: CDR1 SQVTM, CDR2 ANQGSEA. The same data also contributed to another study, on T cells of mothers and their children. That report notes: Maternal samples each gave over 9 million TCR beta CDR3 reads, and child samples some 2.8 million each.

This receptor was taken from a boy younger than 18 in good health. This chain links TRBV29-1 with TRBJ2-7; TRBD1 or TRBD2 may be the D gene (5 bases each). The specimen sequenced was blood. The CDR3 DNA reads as TGCGGGACCCAGGGTAGGGAGCCCTACGAGCAGTACTTC. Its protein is CGTQGREPYEQYF.